This T cell receptor beta chain was identified during a study of blood T cells in healthy people across ages. Study-level points and caveats: Researchers report that TCR beta diversity correlated strongly with naive T cell percentage.

Primed by a sample-barcoded 5' primer and a J-beta primer mix, a second PCR proceeded for about 6 to 12 cycles. TCRdb ran MiXCR on the 5' RACE reads and lists one entry per CDR3 protein. This sample has 800,000 or so distinct CDR3 sequences, with around 25% found just once. The CDR3 sequence is 15 residues long. Germline values: CDR1 SQVTM, CDR2 ANQGSEA. With respect to this clonotype: Its antigen is unknown.

These data also formed part of another study, on T cells of mothers and their children. This second report adds: Thymic selection shapes TCR recombination output similarly in related and unrelated pairs.

This rearrangement joins TRBV29-1 to TRBJ2-5; D remains ambiguous. The J call could be wrong; TRBJ2-7 is a better fit for the DNA end. The sequence was collected from a boy younger than 18 in good health. The sequencing input was blood. As DNA, the CDR3 is TGCAGCGTTGTATGGGGTTGGGGAAGCATCTACGAGCAGTACTTC. Amino acids: CSVVWGWGSIYEQYF.